The 17 T cell receptor beta chains presented below share a single source sample, sequenced in a study of T cell responses to AZD1222 COVID-19 vaccine. Measured with immunoSEQ multiplex PCR; TCRdb has only the in-frame clones, and not every one. The repertoire includes around 130,000 clones, 92% of them detected once, and over 1.5% sits in the top ten. Here the sequenced sample was peripheral blood, taken on day 0 of AZD1222 vaccination. The receptor source for this set is an adult in good health.

J is TRBJ1-5 and V is TRBV7-8; D gene unclear. The CDR3 contains 14 residues. Between the trimmed V and J ends, which lost 2 bases and 7 bases, there was a span of 12 bases. Germline V CDR1 and CDR2: SGHVS, FQNEAQ. This CDR3 is CASSLQLRNQPQHF. The CDR3 nucleotides read TGTGCCAGCAGCTTACAACTAAGAAACCAGCCCCAGCATTTT.

CDR3: CASSPQGQNTGELFF. The CDR3 DNA sequence: TGTGCCAGCAGCCCACAGGGACAGAACACCGGGGAGCTGTTTTTT. This rearrangement joins TRBV7-3 to TRBJ2-2; a weak D match, TRBD1 (6 bases). Germline lookup yields CDR1 SGHTA and CDR2 FQGTGA. CDR3 length: 15 residues. The V end lost 5 bases, the J end lost 1 base, and 11 bases lay between the germline ends.

The chain uses TRBV7-9 and TRBJ2-2; no definite D call. The germline CDR1 and CDR2 sequences are SEHNR and FQNEAQ (reference sequence). The CDR3 consists of 14 residues. V was trimmed by 3 bases and J by 3 bases, leaving 8 bases between them. The CDR3 protein is CASSFLEDTGELFF. The CDR3 DNA reads as TGTGCCAGCAGCTTCCTAGAGGACACCGGGGAGCTGTTTTTT.

The CDR3 reads CASSSLWDNTGELFF. The DNA for the CDR3 is TGCGCCAGCAGCTCGTTGTGGGACAATACCGGGGAGCTGTTTTTT. The gene calls are TRBV5-1 and TRBJ2-2, with a tentative D call TRBD1 (6 bases). The CDR3 extends over 15 amino acids. From germline, CDR1 is SGHRS and CDR2 YFSETQ. Deletions cut 3 bases from V and 5 bases from J, with 14 bases between.

This chain connects TRBV6-6 to TRBJ2-7; a possible D gene is TRBD1 (6 bases). The CDR3 runs to 13 residues. Germline CDR1 and CDR2: MNHNY and SVGAGI (reference sequence). The V and J ends lost 7 bases and 8 bases respectively, with 18 bases between them. The chain's CDR3 is CASTTRQDLQQYF. The CDR3 nucleotides are TGTGCCAGCACCACCAGACAGGATTTGCAGCAGTACTTC.

The CDR3 DNA sequence: TGTGCCAGCAGTTACTCTGGGACAAGAGATGAAAAACTGTTTTTT. Its protein product is CASSYSGTRDEKLFF. The chain joins TRBV6-5 to TRBJ1-4; weak D call: TRBD1 (6 bases). CDR3 length equals 15 residues. The V gene's germline CDR1 is MNHEY and CDR2 SVGAGI. V was clipped by 0 bases and J by 6 bases, with 11 bases between them.

The chain recombines TRBV2 with TRBJ1-1; 10 bases fit TRBD1. This CDR3 has 15 amino acids. Germline loops: CDR1 SNHLY, CDR2 FYNNEI. V was clipped by 4 bases and J by 5 bases; unmatched bases: 7. The CDR3 nucleotides read TGTGCCAGCAGTGTTTCGGACAGGGGGGGTACTGAAGCTTTCTTT. Its translation: CASSVSDRGGTEAFF.

V and J are TRBV9 and TRBJ2-1; no clear D. Trimming removed 0 bases from V and 9 bases from J, with 10 bases in between. The germline CDR1 and CDR2 sequences are SGDLS and YYNGEE. The CDR3 has 13 amino acids. The CDR3 DNA is TGTGCCAGCAGCGTAGCCGCCACTGGTGAGCAGTTCTTC. Its translation: CASSVAATGEQFF.

This clone came up once. The J gene is TRBJ2-3, the V gene TRBV5-6; TRBD2 is a possible D gene (5 bases). The V gene lost 1 base and the J gene lost 4 bases, with 10 bases spanning the gap. Germline lookup yields CDR1 SGHDT and CDR2 YYEEEE. This CDR3 is 14 amino acids long. CDR3 sequence (DNA): TGTGCCAGCAGCTTGTTTGGTAGCGCAGATACGCAGTATTTT. Its translation is CASSLFGSADTQYF.

The chain uses TRBV30 and TRBJ2-3; a weak D match, TRBD2 (5 bases). This CDR3 has 13 amino acids. The germline V and J ends were trimmed by 4 bases and 4 bases, with 12 bases remaining between them. CDR1 GTSNPN and CDR2 SVGIG come from the germline V gene (reference sequence). DNA for the CDR3: TGTGCCTGGAACGAGGGCGTCTCAGATACGCAGTATTTT. Translation: CAWNEGVSDTQYF.

The rearrangement links TRBV5-1 to TRBJ1-2; a possible D gene is TRBD1 (5 bases). Germline CDR1 SGHRS, CDR2 YFSETQ. The CDR3 extends over 14 amino acids. Trimming removed 2 bases at V and 5 bases at J, with 13 bases between. CDR3 residues: CASSLGQGEYGYTF. The CDR3 DNA follows: TGCGCCAGCAGCTTAGGTCAGGGCGAATATGGCTACACCTTC.

This chain joins TRBV28 and TRBJ2-1, with D tentatively TRBD1 or TRBD2 (5 bases each). V lost 5 bases and J lost 4, with 18 bases in between. The germline CDR1 and CDR2 sequences are MDHEN and SYDVKM. This CDR3 contains 16 residues. The CDR3 is CASSAAGDPLYNEQFF. The CDR3, as DNA: TGTGCCAGCAGTGCGGCCGGGGACCCACTATACAATGAGCAGTTCTTC. The whole variable domain, remainder taken from reference TRBV28 and TRBJ2-1, is DVKVTQSSRYLVKRTGEKVFLECVQDMDHENMFWYRQDPGLGLRLIYFSYDVKMKEKGDIPEGYSVSREKKERFSLILESASTNQTSMYLCASSAAGDPLYNEQFFGPGTRLTVL.

This clone was seen more than once but under ten times. This rearrangement joins TRBV6-5 to TRBJ1-6, with 7 bases lining up with TRBD1. The CDR3 covers 16 residues. V dropped 4 bases and J dropped 2; count of bases not matched to a gene: 5. The germline V gene encodes CDR1 MNHEY and CDR2 SVGAGI. The CDR3 sequence is CASSSGTVAYNSPLHF. CDR3 bases: TGTGCCAGCAGTTCCGGGACAGTCGCCTATAATTCACCCCTCCACTTT.

The V and J genes are TRBV7-2 and TRBJ2-2; possibly TRBD2 for D (5 bases). Germline assignment: CDR1 SGHTA and CDR2 FQGNSA. The germline V and J ends were trimmed by 0 bases and 1 base, with 9 bases remaining between them. The CDR3 contains 16 residues. CDR3 sequence (DNA): TGTGCCAGCAGCTTAGCTCCAGCGGTGAACACCGGGGAGCTGTTTTTT. It yields the protein CASSLAPAVNTGELFF. Full variable domain (missing parts from reference TRBV7-2 and TRBJ2-2): GAGVSQSPSNKVTEKGKDVELRCDPISGHTALYWYRQSLGQGLEFLIYFQGNSAPDKSGLPSDRFSAERTGGSVSTLTIQRTQQEDSAVYLCASSLAPAVNTGELFFGEGSRLTVL.

The chain combines TRBV19 with TRBJ2-5; the match to TRBD2 covers 8 bases. The CDR3 consists of 14 residues. Germline V gene data show CDR1 as LNHDA and CDR2 as SQIVND (reference sequence). The V gene end was trimmed by 3 bases and the J gene end by 7 bases; junction bases not matched to a gene: 7. In DNA form, the CDR3 reads TGTGCCAGTAGTATTCCCGGGAGGGAGGGGACCCAGTACTTC. Translating gives CASSIPGREGTQYF. The full variable domain, rest sourced from reference TRBV19 and TRBJ2-5, is DGGITQSPKYLFRKEGQNVTLSCEQNLNHDAMYWYRQDPGQGLRLIYYSQIVNDFQKGDIAEGYSVSREKKESFPLTVTSAQKNPTAFYLCASSIPGREGTQYFGPGTRLLVL.

This clone was counted only a few times. The chain joins TRBV6-1 to TRBJ1-3, with unresolved D. The germline V gene encodes CDR1 MNHNS and CDR2 SASEGT. V was clipped by 4 bases and J by 0 bases, with 16 bases between them. This CDR3 spans 17 amino acids. The CDR3 loop reads CASSASSDTFSGNTIYF. The CDR3 region has the DNA TGTGCCAGCAGTGCCTCATCCGATACCTTCTCTGGAAACACCATATATTTT.

This chain uses TRBV11-2 with TRBJ1-1; tentative D call: TRBD1 (6 bases). V lost 5 bases to trimming and J lost 4 bases, with 11 bases between them. Germline lookup yields CDR1 SGHAT and CDR2 FQNNGV. The CDR3 runs to 13 residues. DNA of the CDR3: TGTGCCAGCAGCGAACAGGGAGGCACTGAAGCTTTCTTT. It translates to CASSEQGGTEAFF.